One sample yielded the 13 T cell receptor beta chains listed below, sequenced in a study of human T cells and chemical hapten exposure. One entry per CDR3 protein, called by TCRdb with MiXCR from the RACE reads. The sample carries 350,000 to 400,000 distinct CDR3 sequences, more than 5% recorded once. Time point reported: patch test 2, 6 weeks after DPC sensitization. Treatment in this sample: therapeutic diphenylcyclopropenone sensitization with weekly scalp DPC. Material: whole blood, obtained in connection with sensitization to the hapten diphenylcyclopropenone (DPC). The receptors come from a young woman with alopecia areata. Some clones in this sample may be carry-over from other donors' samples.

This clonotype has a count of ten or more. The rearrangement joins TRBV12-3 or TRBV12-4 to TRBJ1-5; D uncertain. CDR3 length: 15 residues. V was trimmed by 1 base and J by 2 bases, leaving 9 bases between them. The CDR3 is CASSLGPLGNQPQHF. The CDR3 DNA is TGTGCCAGCAGTTTAGGCCCTCTTGGCAATCAGCCCCAGCATTTT.

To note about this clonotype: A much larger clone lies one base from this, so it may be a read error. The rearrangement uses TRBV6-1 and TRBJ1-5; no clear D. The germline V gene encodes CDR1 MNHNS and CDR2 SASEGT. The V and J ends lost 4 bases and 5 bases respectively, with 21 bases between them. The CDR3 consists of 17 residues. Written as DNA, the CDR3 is TGTGCCAGCAGTGGGAGAATGGGTTTGCGAAGGGATCAGCCCCAGCATTTT. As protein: CASSGRMGLRRDQPQHF.

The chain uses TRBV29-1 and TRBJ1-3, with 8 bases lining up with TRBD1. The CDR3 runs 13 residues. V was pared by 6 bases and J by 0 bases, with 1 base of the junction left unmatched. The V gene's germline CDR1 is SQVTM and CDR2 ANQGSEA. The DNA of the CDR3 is TGCAGCGTCCAGGGGGCCTCTGGAAACACCATATATTTT. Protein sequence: CSVQGASGNTIYF.

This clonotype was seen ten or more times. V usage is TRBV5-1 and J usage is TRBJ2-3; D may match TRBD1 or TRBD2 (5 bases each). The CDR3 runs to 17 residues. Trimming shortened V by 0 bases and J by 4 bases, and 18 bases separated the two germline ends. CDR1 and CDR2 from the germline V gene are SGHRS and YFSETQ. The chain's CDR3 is CASSLGILGVQADTQYF. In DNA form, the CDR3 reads TGCGCCAGCAGCTTGGGGATCCTGGGGGTTCAGGCAGATACGCAGTATTTT.

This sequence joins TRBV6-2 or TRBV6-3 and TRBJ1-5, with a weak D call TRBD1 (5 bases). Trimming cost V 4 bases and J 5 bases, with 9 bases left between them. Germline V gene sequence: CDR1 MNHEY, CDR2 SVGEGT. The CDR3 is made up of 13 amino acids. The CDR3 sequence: CASSWAGHQPQHF. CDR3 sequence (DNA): TGTGCCAGCAGTTGGGCAGGGCATCAGCCCCAGCATTTT.

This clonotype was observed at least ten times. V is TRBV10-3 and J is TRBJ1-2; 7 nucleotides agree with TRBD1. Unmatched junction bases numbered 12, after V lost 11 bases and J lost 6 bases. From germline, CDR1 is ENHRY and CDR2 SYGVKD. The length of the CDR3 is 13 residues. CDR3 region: CASRPGTEDGYTF. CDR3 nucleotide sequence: TGTGCCTCCCGACCCGGGACAGAGGATGGCTACACCTTC.

This CDR3 is CSVGAETRETQYF. As DNA, the CDR3 is TGCAGCGTTGGGGCGGAGACTCGGGAGACCCAGTACTTC. The chain joins TRBV29-1 to TRBJ2-5; D unresolved. Trimming cost V 4 bases and J 5 bases, with 14 bases left between them. Germline CDR1 and CDR2: SQVTM and ANQGSEA. The CDR3 sequence is 13 residues long.

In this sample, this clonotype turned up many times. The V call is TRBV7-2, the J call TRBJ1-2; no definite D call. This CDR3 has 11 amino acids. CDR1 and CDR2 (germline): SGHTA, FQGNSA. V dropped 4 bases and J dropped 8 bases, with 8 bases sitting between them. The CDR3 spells CASSYDRGYTF. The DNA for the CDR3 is TGTGCCAGCAGCTATGACCGGGGCTACACCTTC. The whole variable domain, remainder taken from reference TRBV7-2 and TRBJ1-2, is GAGVSQSPSNKVTEKGKDVELRCDPISGHTALYWYRQSLGQGLEFLIYFQGNSAPDKSGLPSDRFSAERTGGSVSTLTIQRTQQEDSAVYLCASSYDRGYTFGSGTRLTVV.

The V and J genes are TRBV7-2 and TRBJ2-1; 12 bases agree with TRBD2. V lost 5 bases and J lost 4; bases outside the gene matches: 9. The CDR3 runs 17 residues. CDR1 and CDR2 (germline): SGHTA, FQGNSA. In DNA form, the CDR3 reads TGTGCCAGCAGCCCCACTAGCGGGGGGACCCTATACAATGAGCAGTTCTTC. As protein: CASSPTSGGTLYNEQFF.

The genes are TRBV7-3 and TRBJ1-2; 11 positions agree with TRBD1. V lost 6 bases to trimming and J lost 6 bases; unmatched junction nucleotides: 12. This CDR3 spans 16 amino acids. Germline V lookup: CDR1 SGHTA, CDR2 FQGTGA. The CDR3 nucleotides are TGTGCCAGCAGTCTGGACAGGGGGCGTAGGGATAATGGCTACACCTTC. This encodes CASSLDRGRRDNGYTF.

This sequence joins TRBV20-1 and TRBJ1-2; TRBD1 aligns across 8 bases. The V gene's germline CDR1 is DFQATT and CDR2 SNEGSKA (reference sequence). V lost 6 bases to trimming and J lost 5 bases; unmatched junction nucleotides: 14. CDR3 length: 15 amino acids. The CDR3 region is CSASQGAGYLYGYTF. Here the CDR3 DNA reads TGCAGTGCCAGTCAGGGGGCCGGATACCTTTATGGCTACACCTTC.

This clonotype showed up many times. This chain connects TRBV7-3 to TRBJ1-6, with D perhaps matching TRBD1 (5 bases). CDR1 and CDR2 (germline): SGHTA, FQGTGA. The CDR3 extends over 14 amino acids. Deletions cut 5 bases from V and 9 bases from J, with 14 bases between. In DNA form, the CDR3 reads TGTGCCAGCAGCGCCCAGGGAGTCGGTTCACCCCTCCACTTT. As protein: CASSAQGVGSPLHF.

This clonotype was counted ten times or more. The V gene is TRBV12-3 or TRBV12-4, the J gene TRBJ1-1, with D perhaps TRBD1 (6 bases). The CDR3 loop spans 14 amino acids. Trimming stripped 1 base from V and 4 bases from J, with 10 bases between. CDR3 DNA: TGTGCCAGCAGTTTAGAGGGGGGAATCACTGAAGCTTTCTTT. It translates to CASSLEGGITEAFF.